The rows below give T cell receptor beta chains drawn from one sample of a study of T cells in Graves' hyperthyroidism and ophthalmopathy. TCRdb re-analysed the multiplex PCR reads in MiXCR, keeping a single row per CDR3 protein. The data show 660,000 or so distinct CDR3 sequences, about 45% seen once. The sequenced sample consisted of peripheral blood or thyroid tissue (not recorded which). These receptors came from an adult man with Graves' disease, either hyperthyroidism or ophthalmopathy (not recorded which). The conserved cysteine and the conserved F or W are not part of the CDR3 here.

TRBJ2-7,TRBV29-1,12,SVEWGSRSYEQY
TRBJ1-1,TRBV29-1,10,SEGGLNTEAF
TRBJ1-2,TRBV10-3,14,ASSRGILQGTDGYT
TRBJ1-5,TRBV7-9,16,ASSLGSQPLRGNQPQH
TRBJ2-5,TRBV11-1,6,AKETQY
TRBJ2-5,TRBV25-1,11,ASGLAGEETQY
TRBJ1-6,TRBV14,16,ASSPRDRVFVIDSPLH
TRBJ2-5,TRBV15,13,ATSRDAQGFETQY
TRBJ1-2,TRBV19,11,ASSPLGRGGYT
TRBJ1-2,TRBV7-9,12,ASSLDSLGYGYT
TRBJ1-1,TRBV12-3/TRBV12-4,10,ASLTGDTEAF
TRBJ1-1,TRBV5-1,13,ASSLGGTGNTEAF
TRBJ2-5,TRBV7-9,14,ASSQDLRGRGETQY
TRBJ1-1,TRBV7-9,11,ASSARRDTEAF
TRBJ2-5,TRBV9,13,ASSVAGAGRETQY
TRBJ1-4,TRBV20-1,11,SARGATNEKLF
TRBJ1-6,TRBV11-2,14,ASSLVGGRYNSPLH
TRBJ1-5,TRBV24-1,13,ATSERGEFNQPQH
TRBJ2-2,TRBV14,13,ASSPSDGGTGELF
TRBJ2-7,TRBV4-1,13,ASSQAPASSYEQY
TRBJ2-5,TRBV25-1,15,ASSGGEGSGGQETQY
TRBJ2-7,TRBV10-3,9,AISERDEQY
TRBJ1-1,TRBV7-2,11,ASSLVQGAEAF
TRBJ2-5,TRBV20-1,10,SASTAQETQY
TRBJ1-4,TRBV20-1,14,SARDNRGVTNEKLF
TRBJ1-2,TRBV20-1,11,SARTAGVGGYT
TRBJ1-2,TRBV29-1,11,SVGGQGDYGYT
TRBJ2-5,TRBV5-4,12,ASKEGAPQETQY
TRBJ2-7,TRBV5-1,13,ASSWRTSGVLEQY
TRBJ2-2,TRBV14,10,ASSLNPGELF
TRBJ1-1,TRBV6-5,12,ASTQGSMNTEAF
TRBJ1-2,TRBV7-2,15,ASSLAAGVSGIYGYT
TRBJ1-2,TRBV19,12,ATDGIKGNYGYT
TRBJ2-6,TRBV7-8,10,AISSGANVLT
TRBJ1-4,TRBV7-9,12,ASSLTGRREKLF
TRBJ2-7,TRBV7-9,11,ASSLNGPYEQY
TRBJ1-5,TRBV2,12,ARIGQGAGQPQH
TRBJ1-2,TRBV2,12,ASSQELRGYGYT
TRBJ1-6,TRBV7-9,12,ASSPTRGNSPLH
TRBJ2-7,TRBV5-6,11,ASSSTSRYEQY
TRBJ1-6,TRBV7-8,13,ASSLGRGGGSPLH
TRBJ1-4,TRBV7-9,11,ASSQWGDEKLF
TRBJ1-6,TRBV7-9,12,ASSLDQDNSPLH
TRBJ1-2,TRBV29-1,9,SAKGGNGYT
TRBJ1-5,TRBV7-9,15,ASSHPPGTGLYQPQH
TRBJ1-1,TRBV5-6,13,ASSLPGSIVAEAF
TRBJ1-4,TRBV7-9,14,ASSLSTGTSGEKLF
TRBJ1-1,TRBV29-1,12,SVELDRAGVMAF
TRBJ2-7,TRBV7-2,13,ASSSPEGGRDEQY
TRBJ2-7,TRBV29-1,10,SVAGTGDEQY
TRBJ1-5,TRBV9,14,ASSATGVAGNQPQH
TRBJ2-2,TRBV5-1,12,ASSSADRPGELF